Listed below are T cell receptor beta chains from one sample, sequenced in a study of cytomegalovirus exposure and HLA in healthy donors. Only in-frame clones appear in the TCRdb table, and some are missing; sequencing was by immunoSEQ multiplex PCR. The sample records approximately 210,000 clones, about 80% being singletons. The specimen sequenced was PBMCs. The receptors come from a woman aged 50 to 65 in good health and CMV-seropositive. The CDR3 runs from the conserved cysteine through the conserved F or W. D genes are given only for firm matches. Expanded clones are given a class, and other clones once, few, many or no size at all.

V: TRBV5-1; J: TRBJ2-1; size: once; D: TRBD2; length: 16; CDR3: CASSLAGGSSYNEQFF; DNA: TGCGCCAGCAGCTTGGCCGGGGGGAGCTCCTACAATGAGCAGTTCTTC
V: TRBV6-6; J: TRBJ1-6; size: NA; D: NA; length: 15; CDR3: CASSYSRGGDSPLHF; DNA: TGTGCCAGCAGTTACTCTCGAGGGGGGGATTCACCCCTCCACTTT
V: TRBV19; J: TRBJ1-5; size: NA; D: NA; length: 15; CDR3: CASSIDRGIDQPQHF; DNA: TGTGCCAGTAGTATAGACAGGGGCATTGATCAGCCCCAGCATTTT
V: TRBV4-3; J: TRBJ2-1; size: once; D: NA; length: 14; CDR3: CASSQEASYNEQFF; DNA: TGCGCCAGCAGCCAAGAGGCCTCCTACAATGAGCAGTTCTTC
V: TRBV7-2; J: TRBJ2-2; size: NA; D: TRBD2; length: 16; CDR3: CASSLAPSGATGELFF; DNA: TGTGCCAGCAGCTTAGCCCCTAGCGGCGCCACCGGGGAGCTGTTTTTT
V: TRBV5-1; J: TRBJ2-3; size: NA; D: NA; length: 14; CDR3: CASTLGLSTDTQYF; DNA: TGCGCCAGCACCCTAGGACTCAGCACAGATACGCAGTATTTT
V: TRBV4-1; J: TRBJ1-2; size: NA; D: TRBD1; length: 16; CDR3: CASSQRHRGDDYGYTF; DNA: TGCGCCAGCAGCCAACGTCACAGGGGAGATGACTATGGCTACACCTTC
V: TRBV28; J: TRBJ1-2; size: few; D: NA; length: 11; CDR3: CASSLRYGYTF; DNA: TGTGCCAGCAGTTTACGTTATGGCTACACCTTC
V: TRBV5-1; J: TRBJ1-3; size: NA; D: NA; length: 14; CDR3: CASSVLRSGNTIYF; DNA: TGCGCCAGCAGCGTGTTGCGCTCTGGAAACACCATATATTTT
V: TRBV15; J: TRBJ1-2; size: NA; D: NA; length: 15; CDR3: CATSRDGGTIYGYTF; DNA: TGTGCCACCAGCAGAGATGGAGGGACTATCTATGGCTACACCTTC
V: TRBV30; J: TRBJ1-5; size: few; D: NA; length: 13; CDR3: CAWSVQGDQPQHF; DNA: TGTGCCTGGAGTGTACAGGGTGATCAGCCCCAGCATTTT
V: TRBV7-2; J: TRBJ2-5; size: NA; D: TRBD1; length: 15; CDR3: CASSNTVQGGETQYF; DNA: TGTGCCAGCAGCAATACGGTACAGGGGGGAGAGACCCAGTACTTC
V: TRBV18; J: TRBJ1-5; size: NA; D: NA; length: 12; CDR3: CASSQRGQPQHF; DNA: TGTGCCAGCTCCCAGAGAGGTCAGCCCCAGCATTTT
V: TRBV5-1; J: TRBJ2-2; size: once; D: NA; length: 13; CDR3: CASSLDVAGELFF; DNA: TGCGCCAGCAGCTTGGATGTCGCCGGGGAGCTGTTTTTT
V: TRBV6-6; J: TRBJ1-2; size: NA; D: TRBD1; length: 14; CDR3: CASIPEGQGIGYTF; DNA: TGTGCCAGCATTCCCGAGGGACAGGGGATTGGCTACACCTTC
V: TRBV30; J: TRBJ2-1; size: NA; D: NA; length: 12; CDR3: CAWIYLGAEQFF; DNA: TGTGCCTGGATCTATCTAGGAGCTGAGCAGTTCTTC
V: TRBV10-3; J: TRBJ1-4; size: few; D: TRBD1; length: 14; CDR3: CATLRGQGDEKLFF; DNA: TGTGCCACCCTGCGCGGACAGGGTGATGAAAAACTGTTTTTT
V: TRBV2; J: TRBJ1-5; size: NA; D: TRBD1; length: 15; CDR3: CASSPGAGGLQPQHF; DNA: TGTGCCAGCAGTCCGGGCGCAGGGGGTCTTCAGCCCCAGCATTTT
V: TRBV28; J: TRBJ1-5; size: NA; D: TRBD1; length: 15; CDR3: CASSTSAGGYQPQHF; DNA: TGTGCCAGCAGCACCTCGGCAGGGGGCTATCAGCCCCAGCATTTT
V: TRBV28; J: TRBJ2-7; size: NA; D: TRBD2; length: 13; CDR3: CASSPAGGNEQYF; DNA: TGTGCCAGCAGTCCCGCCGGGGGGAACGAGCAGTACTTC
V: TRBV9; J: TRBJ2-1; size: NA; D: TRBD2; length: 15; CDR3: CASSVDSGAYNEQFF; DNA: TGTGCCAGCAGCGTAGATAGCGGGGCTTACAATGAGCAGTTCTTC
V: TRBV9; J: TRBJ2-7; size: NA; D: NA; length: 13; CDR3: CASSVTPGYEQYF; DNA: TGTGCCAGCAGCGTCACCCCAGGCTACGAGCAGTACTTC
V: TRBV15; J: TRBJ1-3; size: once; D: NA; length: 15; CDR3: CATSRVKGLGNTIYF; DNA: TGTGCCACCAGCAGAGTGAAGGGGCTCGGAAACACCATATATTTT
V: TRBV19; J: TRBJ1-5; size: once; D: NA; length: 13; CDR3: CATKARSNQPQHF; DNA: TGTGCCACCAAAGCGAGAAGCAATCAGCCCCAGCATTTT
V: TRBV6-5; J: TRBJ1-1; size: NA; D: TRBD1; length: 16; CDR3: CASSLWTGGMNTEAFF; DNA: TGTGCCAGCAGTTTATGGACAGGCGGCATGAACACTGAAGCTTTCTTT
V: TRBV11-3; J: TRBJ2-1; size: NA; D: NA; length: 14; CDR3: CASSLAEQGDEQFF; DNA: TGTGCCAGCAGCTTAGCAGAACAGGGTGATGAGCAGTTCTTC
V: TRBV10-1; J: TRBJ2-5; size: NA; D: NA; length: 12; CDR3: CASSGPQETQYF; DNA: TGCGCCAGCAGTGGGCCACAAGAGACCCAGTACTTC
V: TRBV5-8; J: TRBJ2-2; size: NA; D: NA; length: 17; CDR3: CASSLAGPLGDTGELFF; DNA: TGTGCCAGCAGCTTAGCGGGCCCACTCGGGGACACCGGGGAGCTGTTTTTT
V: TRBV27; J: TRBJ2-7; size: NA; D: NA; length: 15; CDR3: CASSLGAPTTYEQYF; DNA: TGTGCCAGCAGTCTAGGGGCGCCAACAACCTACGAGCAGTACTTC
V: TRBV10-3; J: TRBJ1-5; size: NA; D: NA; length: 15; CDR3: CAISPQGKSNQPQHF; DNA: TGTGCCATCAGCCCACAGGGAAAAAGCAATCAGCCCCAGCATTTT
V: TRBV5-6; J: TRBJ2-4; size: NA; D: TRBD2; length: 16; CDR3: CASSGWGGGGKNIQYF; DNA: TGTGCCAGCAGCGGTTGGGGCGGGGGGGGCAAAAACATTCAGTACTTC
V: TRBV6-1; J: TRBJ2-7; size: once; D: NA; length: 15; CDR3: CASSEFRGFAYEQYF; DNA: TGTGCCAGCAGTGAATTTCGGGGGTTTGCCTACGAGCAGTACTTC
V: TRBV5-1; J: TRBJ2-3; size: NA; D: TRBD2; length: 14; CDR3: CASSSGLVADTQYF; DNA: TGCGCCAGCAGCTCGGGACTAGTTGCAGATACGCAGTATTTT
V: TRBV7-6; J: TRBJ2-7; size: NA; D: NA; length: 13; CDR3: CASSPGQPYEQYF; DNA: TGTGCCAGCAGCCCGGGACAACCCTACGAGCAGTACTTC
V: TRBV11-2; J: TRBJ1-1; size: NA; D: TRBD1; length: 17; CDR3: CASSLGKRTGGNTEAFF; DNA: TGTGCCAGCAGCTTAGGGAAAAGGACAGGGGGTAACACTGAAGCTTTCTTT
V: TRBV18; J: TRBJ1-6; size: NA; D: NA; length: 15; CDR3: CASSPGHTNNSPLHF; DNA: TGTGCCAGCTCACCAGGACACACGAATAATTCACCCCTCCACTTT